Listed below are T cell receptor beta chains from one sample, sequenced in a study of OX40 agonist ivuxolimab in advanced cancers. Some clones are missing from TCRdb's copy, which holds only in-frame ones; the method was immunoSEQ multiplex PCR. The sample has about 81,000 clones, 93% seen once; the top ten hold over 11%. Specimen: CD4+ or CD8+ T cells sorted from blood, collected in a trial of the OX40 agonist ivuxolimab. The receptors here all came from an adult with an advanced solid tumor such as melanoma, head and neck, liver or kidney cancer. CDR3s include the opening cysteine and the closing phenylalanine or tryptophan. Fields, in order: D gene, J gene, clone size, V gene, CDR3 DNA, CDR3 protein. The D gene is left open where the match is weak. The size entry is marked missing in some rows and otherwise reads once, few, many or a size class.

>NA|TRBJ2-5|NA|TRBV5-1
TGCGCCAGCAGCCCAGCCACAGGGCTCGAGACCCAGTACTTC
CASSPATGLETQYF
>NA|TRBJ2-5|NA|TRBV7-9
TGTGCCAGCAGCAGGACAGCCAGTCAAGAGACCCAGTACTTC
CASSRTASQETQYF
>TRBD1|TRBJ2-7|once|TRBV11-2
TGTGCCAGCAGCTTATACGGTAGGGACAGGGCCTACGAGCAGTACTTC
CASSLYGRDRAYEQYF
>NA|TRBJ1-2|NA|TRBV7-2
TGTGCCAGCAGCTTAGAGGGGGGGCGAGGCTATGGCTACACCTTC
CASSLEGGRGYGYTF
>NA|TRBJ2-7|NA|TRBV2
TGTGCCAGCAGTGAAGGCGCCGGGGGCGAGCAGTACTTC
CASSEGAGGEQYF
>TRBD1|TRBJ2-7|once|TRBV19
TGTGCCAGTAGTATACCCAGGGGGCAGATCGGCTCCTACGAGCAGTACTTC
CASSIPRGQIGSYEQYF
>NA|TRBJ1-2|NA|TRBV5-6
TGTGCCAGCAGCTTGGAAGGGTCGGCGGGCTACACCTTC
CASSLEGSAGYTF
>TRBD1|TRBJ2-7|NA|TRBV4-1
TGCGCCAGCAGCCAAGATAACAGGGGGCGAGCCGAGCAGTACTTC
CASSQDNRGRAEQYF
>NA|TRBJ1-1|NA|TRBV4-1
TGCGCCAGCAGCCAAGATGAGTCTGGGGGCCAGTTTGAAGCTTTCTTT
CASSQDESGGQFEAFF
>NA|TRBJ2-2|NA|TRBV10-3
TGTGCCATCAGTGGCGGGACCCCGCCGGCGAACACCGGGGAGCTGTTTTTT
CAISGGTPPANTGELFF
>TRBD2|TRBJ2-7|NA|TRBV11-1
TGTGCCAGCAGCTTAGCGGTTGAGCGGGGAAGCTCCTACGAGCAGTACTTC
CASSLAVERGSSYEQYF
>NA|TRBJ2-5|NA|TRBV27
TGTGCCAGCAGTCCATACCACCATGAGAACAGGCAAGAGACCCAGTACTTC
CASSPYHHENRQETQYF
>TRBD1|TRBJ2-7|once|TRBV5-4
TGTGCCAGCAGCTCGGGACAGTCCTACGAGCAGTACTTC
CASSSGQSYEQYF
>NA|TRBJ1-1|once|TRBV18
TGTGCCAGCTCACCACTTACCCATGCTCGGGAAGCTTTCTTT
CASSPLTHAREAFF
>NA|TRBJ1-5|once|TRBV10-1
TGCGCCAGCAGTCCCCCCGGTTGGAGGGTCGGTCAGCCCCAGCATTTT
CASSPPGWRVGQPQHF
>TRBD2|TRBJ2-7|NA|TRBV29-1
TGCAGCGTTGTGCGACTAGCGGGGTACGAGCAGTACTTC
CSVVRLAGYEQYF
>NA|TRBJ1-2|NA|TRBV28
TGTGCCAGCAGTTTAGGGCAGGACATTAACTATGGCTACACCTTC
CASSLGQDINYGYTF
>TRBD1|TRBJ2-7|once|TRBV5-8
TGTGCCAGCAGCATGGACAGGATCTCCTACGAGCAGTACTTC
CASSMDRISYEQYF
>TRBD1|TRBJ1-5|NA|TRBV5-1
TGCGCCAGCAGCCCAGGACAGGGCGGTAATCAGCCCCAGCATTTT
CASSPGQGGNQPQHF
>TRBD1|TRBJ1-2|NA|TRBV5-1
TGCGCCAGCAGCTGGACAGGGTTCTCGAACTATGGCTACACCTTC
CASSWTGFSNYGYTF
>TRBD2|TRBJ2-1|NA|TRBV4-3
TGCGCCAGCAGCCAAGAGGTACGGAGACTAGCGGGGGTGAATGAGCAGTTCTTC
CASSQEVRRLAGVNEQFF
>NA|TRBJ1-1|NA|TRBV27
TGTGCCAGCACCCCGGGACGGCAGAACACTGAAGCTTTCTTT
CASTPGRQNTEAFF
>NA|TRBJ1-2|NA|TRBV7-3
TGTGCCAGCAGCTTTACCGGGGGCGGACTCATGGGCTACACCTTC
CASSFTGGGLMGYTF
>NA|TRBJ2-7|NA|TRBV6-5
TGTGCCAGCAGCACCGGGGGGAGGGGGCCGGACGAGCAGTACTTC
CASSTGGRGPDEQYF
>NA|TRBJ1-2|NA|TRBV6-5
TGTGCCAGCAGTTATATGGGCGATGGCTACACCTTC
CASSYMGDGYTF
>TRBD2|TRBJ2-1|NA|TRBV4-3
TGCGCCAGCAGCTCTAAAGCGGGAGGCGAGTGGAATGAGCAGTTCTTC
CASSSKAGGEWNEQFF
>TRBD1|TRBJ1-5|NA|TRBV7-8
TGTGCCAGCAGCCACGGGACAGGCCATCTAGATTCTCAGCCCCAGCATTTT
CASSHGTGHLDSQPQHF
>TRBD1|TRBJ1-1|few|TRBV7-9
TGTGCCAGCAGCCCGGACAGGGGGCAGGCTTTCTTT
CASSPDRGQAFF
>TRBD1|TRBJ2-1|NA|TRBV4-3
TGCGCCAGCAGCCAGGGGACAGGCCGCTACAATGAGCAGTTCTTC
CASSQGTGRYNEQFF
>NA|TRBJ1-2|NA|TRBV4-1
TGCGCCAGCAGCCAAGAGTCCAGCCTGTATGGCTACACCTTC
CASSQESSLYGYTF
>NA|TRBJ2-1|NA|TRBV5-6
TGTGCCAGCAGCTTGGCGGGGGATGAGCAGTTCTTC
CASSLAGDEQFF
>NA|TRBJ2-7|NA|TRBV19
TGTGCCAGTACCCAGACAGGACTCTCCTACGAGCAGTACTTC
CASTQTGLSYEQYF
>NA|TRBJ1-3|once|TRBV9
TGTGCCAGCAGCGTAGCTACCGGCGGCTCTGGAAACACCATATATTTT
CASSVATGGSGNTIYF
>TRBD1|TRBJ1-1|NA|TRBV5-8
TGTGCCAGCAGTCCAATCCGGGACAGGGGGCTGGGCACTGAAGCTTTCTTT
CASSPIRDRGLGTEAFF
>NA|TRBJ2-7|NA|TRBV5-6
TGTGCCAGCAGCTTGGACAGTTGGTCCGGTTACGAGCAGTACTTC
CASSLDSWSGYEQYF
>TRBD2|TRBJ2-1|NA|TRBV19
TGTGCCAGTAGTAAGGCTAGCGGCGTCTACAATGAGCAGTTCTTC
CASSKASGVYNEQFF
>NA|TRBJ2-5|NA|TRBV6-5
TGTGCCAGCAGTTACACCAGTATTGGAGGGGTGGTGACCCAGTACTTC
CASSYTSIGGVVTQYF
>TRBD1|TRBJ1-5|NA|TRBV5-6
TGTGCCAGCAGCTTGACAGGGGGTTACAATCAGCCCCAGCATTTT
CASSLTGGYNQPQHF
>NA|TRBJ1-2|NA|TRBV27
TGTGCCAGCAGTTTAATGGGGCACTATGGCTACACCTTC
CASSLMGHYGYTF
>NA|TRBJ2-3|once|TRBV19
TGTGCCAGTAGTACGCTAGCGCAAAGCACAGATACGCAGTATTTT
CASSTLAQSTDTQYF
>TRBD2|TRBJ2-7|NA|TRBV7-2
TGTGCCAGCAGCCATGCGGGACTAGACGAGCAGTACTTC
CASSHAGLDEQYF
>NA|TRBJ2-7|NA|TRBV6-6
TGTGCCAGCAGTTACTCTCGTCCGGGGGGCCTTTACGAGCAGTACTTC
CASSYSRPGGLYEQYF
>NA|TRBJ2-3|NA|TRBV4-3
TGCGCCAGCAGCCAAGAAGACCCAGGCGCAACAGATACGCAGTATTTT
CASSQEDPGATDTQYF
>TRBD2|TRBJ2-1|NA|TRBV5-1
TGCGCCAGCAGGCCCACTAGCGGGAGTTCGTACAATGAGCAGTTCTTC
CASRPTSGSSYNEQFF
>TRBD2|TRBJ2-3|NA|TRBV29-1
TGCAGCGTTGGTCCCTCTCCACTAGCGGGAGTATGGACAGATACGCAGTATTTT
CSVGPSPLAGVWTDTQYF
>NA|TRBJ2-2|few|TRBV4-2
TGTGCCAGCAGCGCAGGGGTGTGGAACACCGGGGAGCTGTTTTTT
CASSAGVWNTGELFF
>TRBD1|TRBJ1-4|NA|TRBV28
TGTGCCAGCAGCACCGGGACAGGTTATGCTAATGAAAAACTGTTTTTT
CASSTGTGYANEKLFF
>TRBD2|TRBJ2-1|NA|TRBV7-6
TGTGCCAGCAGCTGGGGAGGGGACGGTGAGCAGTTCTTC
CASSWGGDGEQFF